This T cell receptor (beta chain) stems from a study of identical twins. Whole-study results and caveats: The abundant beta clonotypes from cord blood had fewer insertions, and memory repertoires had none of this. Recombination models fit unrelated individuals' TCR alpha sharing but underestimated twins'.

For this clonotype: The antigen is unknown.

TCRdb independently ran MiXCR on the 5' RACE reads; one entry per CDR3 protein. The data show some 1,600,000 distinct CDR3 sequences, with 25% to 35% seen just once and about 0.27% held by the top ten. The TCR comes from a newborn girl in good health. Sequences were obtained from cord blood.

CDR3 in DNA: TGCAGCGTTGGGCGCGACACCCTATACAATGAGCAGTTCTTC. Its translation is CSVGRDTLYNEQFF. The chain combines TRBV29-1 with TRBJ2-1; no definite D call. Looked up from germline, CDR1 is SQVTM and CDR2 is ANQGSEA. CDR3 size: 14 residues. V shed 4 bases and J shed 4 bases, with 14 bases lying between them.